A selection of T cell receptor beta chains follows, all from one sample in a study of blood T cell repertoires in COVID-19. TCRdb keeps only in-frame clones here, not all; method: immunoSEQ multiplex PCR. The table records some 160,000 clones, just under 80% of them present only once. The sequenced sample consisted of peripheral blood. The receptors were gathered from a woman of 80 years or more with acute or convalescent COVID-19. CDR3s include the opening cysteine and the closing phenylalanine or tryptophan. The D gene is left open where the match is weak. Clone size appears in some rows only: once, few, many, or a class for an expanded clone.

j_call: TRBJ2-3
v_call: TRBV5-8
clone_size: -
d_call: -
cdr3_length: 17
cdr3_aa: CASSPGGTSGVWGTQYF
cdr3_nt: TGTGCCAGCAGCCCTGGTGGGACTTCCGGGGTTTGGGGTACGCAGTATTTT

j_call: TRBJ1-4
v_call: TRBV5-1
clone_size: -
d_call: TRBD1
cdr3_length: 14
cdr3_aa: CASSSGTGSAKLFF
cdr3_nt: TGCGCCAGCAGCAGTGGGACAGGGTCGGCAAAACTGTTTTTT

j_call: TRBJ2-1
v_call: TRBV5-1
clone_size: -
d_call: TRBD2
cdr3_length: 15
cdr3_aa: CASASGTSGIYEQFF
cdr3_nt: TGCGCCAGCGCCTCCGGGACTAGCGGGATTTATGAGCAGTTCTTC

j_call: TRBJ2-3
v_call: TRBV30
clone_size: once
d_call: TRBD2
cdr3_length: 16
cdr3_aa: CAWSVGLAGLTDTQYF
cdr3_nt: TGTGCCTGGAGTGTAGGACTAGCGGGACTCACAGATACGCAGTATTTT

j_call: TRBJ1-4
v_call: TRBV28
clone_size: -
d_call: -
cdr3_length: 15
cdr3_aa: CASSLSGAGYEKLFF
cdr3_nt: TGTGCCAGCAGTTTATCTGGGGCCGGGTATGAAAAACTGTTTTTT

j_call: TRBJ1-2
v_call: TRBV3-1/TRBV3-2
clone_size: -
d_call: TRBD1
cdr3_length: 14
cdr3_aa: CASRPTGFVHGYTF
cdr3_nt: TGTGCCAGCAGGCCGACAGGGTTCGTCCATGGCTACACCTTC

j_call: TRBJ1-2
v_call: TRBV30
clone_size: few
d_call: -
cdr3_length: 13
cdr3_aa: CAWSVMGALGYTF
cdr3_nt: TGTGCCTGGAGTGTAATGGGGGCACTAGGCTACACCTTC

j_call: TRBJ2-4
v_call: TRBV28
clone_size: -
d_call: TRBD2
cdr3_length: 13
cdr3_aa: CASRSSGGNIQYF
cdr3_nt: TGTGCCAGCAGGTCCTCGGGGGGAAACATTCAGTACTTC

j_call: TRBJ1-1
v_call: TRBV5-1
clone_size: -
d_call: -
cdr3_length: 15
cdr3_aa: CASSPIGGKNAEAFF
cdr3_nt: TGCGCCAGCAGTCCAATTGGAGGGAAAAATGCTGAAGCTTTCTTT

j_call: TRBJ2-5
v_call: TRBV5-1
clone_size: -
d_call: -
cdr3_length: 13
cdr3_aa: CASSGGGQETQYF
cdr3_nt: TGCGCCAGCAGCGGGGGCGGGCAAGAGACCCAGTACTTC

j_call: TRBJ2-2
v_call: TRBV5-8
clone_size: -
d_call: TRBD2
cdr3_length: 15
cdr3_aa: CASSPGLTNTGELFF
cdr3_nt: TGTGCCAGCAGCCCGGGACTAACGAACACCGGGGAGCTGTTTTTT

j_call: TRBJ1-5
v_call: TRBV6-6
clone_size: -
d_call: -
cdr3_length: 13
cdr3_aa: CASTFDTYQPQHF
cdr3_nt: TGTGCCAGCACCTTCGACACCTATCAGCCCCAGCATTTT

j_call: TRBJ1-2
v_call: TRBV27
clone_size: -
d_call: TRBD1
cdr3_length: 15
cdr3_aa: CASSPAGQGAYGYTF
cdr3_nt: TGTGCCAGCAGTCCCGCGGGACAGGGGGCCTATGGCTACACCTTC

j_call: TRBJ1-1
v_call: TRBV12-5
clone_size: -
d_call: TRBD1
cdr3_length: 16
cdr3_aa: CASGTEQGEGNTEAFF
cdr3_nt: TGTGCTAGTGGCACGGAACAGGGGGAAGGGAACACTGAAGCTTTCTTT

j_call: TRBJ1-4
v_call: TRBV27
clone_size: -
d_call: TRBD1
cdr3_length: 14
cdr3_aa: CASSAGTGVEKLFF
cdr3_nt: TGTGCCAGCAGTGCCGGGACAGGGGTCGAAAAACTGTTTTTT

j_call: TRBJ2-3
v_call: TRBV11-1
clone_size: -
d_call: -
cdr3_length: 13
cdr3_aa: CASSARIADTQYF
cdr3_nt: TGTGCCAGCAGCGCGAGGATCGCAGATACGCAGTATTTT

j_call: TRBJ1-3
v_call: TRBV21-1
clone_size: -
d_call: -
cdr3_length: 16
cdr3_aa: CASSPQGYPSGNTIYF
cdr3_nt: TGTGCCAGCAGTCCTCAGGGTTACCCTTCCGGAAACACCATATATTTT

j_call: TRBJ2-7
v_call: TRBV12-5
clone_size: -
d_call: -
cdr3_length: 15
cdr3_aa: CASGLTSLATYEQYF
cdr3_nt: TGTGCTAGTGGTTTGACATCCCTAGCAACCTACGAGCAGTACTTC

j_call: TRBJ2-3
v_call: TRBV11-2
clone_size: -
d_call: TRBD2
cdr3_length: 14
cdr3_aa: CASSSGLAGNTQYF
cdr3_nt: TGTGCCAGCAGCTCAGGACTAGCGGGGAATACGCAGTATTTT

j_call: TRBJ2-1
v_call: TRBV5-6
clone_size: -
d_call: TRBD2
cdr3_length: 15
cdr3_aa: CASSFPSGRRNEQFF
cdr3_nt: TGTGCCAGCAGCTTCCCTAGCGGGAGAAGAAATGAGCAGTTCTTC

j_call: TRBJ2-7
v_call: TRBV9
clone_size: -
d_call: TRBD2
cdr3_length: 16
cdr3_aa: CASSPQAFSGRGEQYF
cdr3_nt: TGTGCCAGCAGCCCCCAAGCCTTTAGCGGGAGAGGCGAGCAGTACTTC

j_call: TRBJ2-7
v_call: TRBV30
clone_size: -
d_call: -
cdr3_length: 13
cdr3_aa: CAWSDYPTYEQYF
cdr3_nt: TGTGCCTGGAGTGACTACCCCACCTACGAGCAGTACTTC

j_call: TRBJ2-3
v_call: TRBV10-3
clone_size: -
d_call: -
cdr3_length: 14
cdr3_aa: CAINGQTSTDTQYF
cdr3_nt: TGTGCCATCAACGGTCAAACTAGCACAGATACGCAGTATTTT

j_call: TRBJ2-1
v_call: TRBV7-3
clone_size: -
d_call: -
cdr3_length: 16
cdr3_aa: CASSSSVGSGYNEQFF
cdr3_nt: TGTGCCAGCAGCTCGTCGGTAGGTAGCGGTTACAATGAGCAGTTCTTC

j_call: TRBJ1-2
v_call: TRBV19
clone_size: -
d_call: -
cdr3_length: 13
cdr3_aa: CASSITSGVGYTF
cdr3_nt: TGTGCCAGTAGTATTACGTCAGGGGTTGGCTACACCTTC

j_call: TRBJ1-3
v_call: TRBV7-6
clone_size: -
d_call: -
cdr3_length: 16
cdr3_aa: CASSLGAGVPGNTIYF
cdr3_nt: TGTGCCAGCAGCTTAGGGGCAGGGGTCCCTGGAAACACCATATATTTT

j_call: TRBJ2-6
v_call: TRBV5-1
clone_size: once
d_call: -
cdr3_length: 17
cdr3_aa: CASSPDRNGLGANVLTF
cdr3_nt: TGCGCCAGCAGCCCCGACCGTAACGGACTCGGGGCCAACGTCCTGACTTTC

j_call: TRBJ1-1
v_call: TRBV6-5
clone_size: -
d_call: -
cdr3_length: 12
cdr3_aa: CASSYPQDFAFF
cdr3_nt: TGTGCCAGCAGTTACCCGCAGGATTTCGCTTTCTTT

j_call: TRBJ2-3
v_call: TRBV3-1/TRBV3-2
clone_size: -
d_call: TRBD2
cdr3_length: 14
cdr3_aa: CASSQGLAADTQYF
cdr3_nt: TGTGCCAGCAGCCAAGGACTAGCAGCAGATACGCAGTATTTT

j_call: TRBJ2-5
v_call: TRBV12-5
clone_size: -
d_call: -
cdr3_length: 13
cdr3_aa: CASGLETGETQYF
cdr3_nt: TGTGCTAGTGGTTTGGAGACGGGAGAGACCCAGTACTTC

j_call: TRBJ1-2
v_call: TRBV14
clone_size: -
d_call: -
cdr3_length: 13
cdr3_aa: CASSLRGGEGYTF
cdr3_nt: TGTGCCAGCAGCCTTCGGGGGGGAGAGGGCTACACCTTC

j_call: TRBJ1-1
v_call: TRBV7-9
clone_size: many
d_call: -
cdr3_length: 13
cdr3_aa: CASSLDQGTEAFF
cdr3_nt: TGTGCCAGCAGCTTAGACCAGGGCACTGAAGCTTTCTTT

j_call: TRBJ1-2
v_call: TRBV5-6
clone_size: -
d_call: TRBD1
cdr3_length: 15
cdr3_aa: CASTRAGQGAYGYTF
cdr3_nt: TGTGCCAGCACCCGAGCTGGACAGGGGGCCTATGGCTACACCTTC

j_call: TRBJ2-7
v_call: TRBV7-2
clone_size: -
d_call: -
cdr3_length: 14
cdr3_aa: CASSLAVGPHEQYF
cdr3_nt: TGTGCCAGCAGCTTAGCGGTGGGGCCCCACGAGCAGTACTTC

j_call: TRBJ1-1
v_call: TRBV12-3/TRBV12-4
clone_size: -
d_call: -
cdr3_length: 13
cdr3_aa: CASTGHPNTEAFF
cdr3_nt: TGTGCCAGCACGGGACACCCGAACACTGAAGCTTTCTTT

j_call: TRBJ1-2
v_call: TRBV30
clone_size: few
d_call: -
cdr3_length: 14
cdr3_aa: CAWSVRGGWYGYTF
cdr3_nt: TGTGCCTGGAGTGTACGGGGGGGGTGGTATGGCTACACCTTC

j_call: TRBJ1-6
v_call: TRBV6-6
clone_size: -
d_call: TRBD1
cdr3_length: 15
cdr3_aa: CASSRQGRENSPLHF
cdr3_nt: TGTGCCAGCAGTAGACAGGGAAGAGAAAATTCACCCCTCCACTTT

j_call: TRBJ1-2
v_call: TRBV19
clone_size: -
d_call: -
cdr3_length: 12
cdr3_aa: CASSARNYGYTF
cdr3_nt: TGTGCCAGTAGTGCCAGGAACTATGGCTACACCTTC

j_call: TRBJ1-6
v_call: TRBV6-6
clone_size: -
d_call: TRBD1
cdr3_length: 14
cdr3_aa: CASSSQGVNSPLHF
cdr3_nt: TGTGCCAGCAGTTCACAGGGGGTGAATTCACCCCTCCACTTT

j_call: TRBJ2-7
v_call: TRBV5-1
clone_size: once
d_call: TRBD1
cdr3_length: 16
cdr3_aa: CASSSGTGSSVYEQYF
cdr3_nt: TGCGCCAGCAGCTCCGGGACAGGAAGTAGTGTCTACGAGCAGTACTTC